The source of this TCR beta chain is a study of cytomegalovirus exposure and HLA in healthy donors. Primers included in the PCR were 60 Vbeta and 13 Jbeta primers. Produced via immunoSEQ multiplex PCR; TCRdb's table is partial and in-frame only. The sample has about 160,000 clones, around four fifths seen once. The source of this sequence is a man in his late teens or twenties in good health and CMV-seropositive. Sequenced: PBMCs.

CDR3 amino acids: CASSYKGGGEAFF. The DNA of the CDR3 is TGTGCCAGCAGTTACAAGGGAGGGGGTGAAGCTTTCTTT. The J gene is TRBJ1-1, the V gene TRBV6-5; perhaps TRBD1 as D (6 bases). CDR3 length: 13 amino acids. Between the trimmed V and J ends, which lost 2 bases and 7 bases, there was a span of 11 bases. CDR1 is MNHEY, CDR2 SVGAGI, per germline.